The 8 T cell receptor beta chains below all came from one sample that was sequenced in a study of blood T cells in healthy people across ages. Primers used in a second PCR of roughly 6 to 11 cycles were a sample-barcoded 5' primer and a J-beta primer mix. In TCRdb, the 5' RACE reads were re-called with MiXCR into one record per CDR3 protein. Altogether roughly 1,700,000 distinct CDR3 sequences are present, 28% being singletons, with the ten largest covering about 7.7%. Sequencing was carried out using blood. The source is a woman in her twenties or thirties in good health.

Comments on this clonotype: Mismatch with germline at one junction end may stem from a read error. The J gene is TRBJ2-3, the V gene TRBV27, with a weak D call TRBD2 (6 bases). The CDR3 has 12 residues. Germline values: CDR1 MNHEY, CDR2 SMNVEV (reference sequence). The CDR3 protein is CAGSEGTYTQYF. CDR3 in DNA: TGTGCCGGCAGCGAGGGGACTTATACGCAGTATTTT.

This clonotype has only a few counts. CDR3 sequence: CASSLVVTGEASSGANVLTF. CDR3 coding DNA: TGTGCCAGCAGCTTAGTTGTGACAGGGGAGGCGAGCTCTGGGGCCAACGTCCTGACTTTC. The chain links TRBV7-9 to TRBJ2-6; 8 bases match TRBD1. CDR3 length: 20 amino acids. The germline CDR1 and CDR2 sequences are SEHNR and FQNEAQ (reference sequence). The J segment lost 0 bases and the V segment lost 1 base, leaving 11 bases of the junction unmatched.

The table lists this clonotype with many counts. The V call is TRBV5-1, the J call TRBJ1-6, with D maybe TRBD1 (5 bases). This CDR3 contains 15 residues. Germline loops: CDR1 SGHRS, CDR2 YFSETQ. V was trimmed by 0 bases and J by 4 bases, leaving 8 bases between them. The CDR3 bases are TGCGCCAGCAGCTTGGGACAGCCTTATAATTCACCCCTCCACTTT. Residues: CASSLGQPYNSPLHF.

About this clonotype itself: Relative to the germline gene, one junction end is altered; a read error may explain this. The chain couples TRBV7-2 to TRBJ2-7; TRBD1 aligns across 8 bases. CDR3 length: 15 amino acids. CDR1 is SGHTA and CDR2 is FQGNSA in the germline V gene. The CDR3 loop is CVSSLGGTGSYEQYF. In DNA, the CDR3 is TGTGTCAGCAGCTTAGGTGGGACAGGATCCTACGAGCAGTACTTC.

This clonotype showed up just a few times. This chain's CDR3 is CASSFGSQGRYQPQHF. In DNA, the CDR3 is TGTGCCAGCAGTTTCGGGTCGCAGGGGCGCTATCAGCCCCAGCATTTT. The chain carries TRBV28 and TRBJ1-5; possibly TRBD1 for D (6 bases). The CDR3 has 16 amino acids. From germline, CDR1 is MDHEN and CDR2 SYDVKM. V was trimmed by 3 bases and J by 5 bases, leaving 17 bases between them.

Ten or more counts support this clonotype. This sequence joins TRBV29-1 and TRBJ2-1; TRBD1 matches 8 bases. CDR1 is SQVTM and CDR2 is ANQGSEA in the germline V gene. The J segment lost 6 bases and the V segment lost 7 bases, leaving 11 bases of the junction unmatched. The CDR3 spans 14 residues. Here the CDR3 DNA reads TGCAGCGCGGCTGGACAGGGTCTCAGCAATGAGCAGTTCTTC. Translated: CSAAGQGLSNEQFF.

Worth noting for this clonotype: A read error may be the cause here, since a much bigger clone is one base away. This chain connects TRBV12-3 or TRBV12-4 to TRBJ1-1; no clear D gene. The V end was cut by 4 bases, the J end by 4 bases, with 1 base between. The CDR3 contains 10 residues. CDR3 amino acids: CASSCTEAFF. The CDR3 nucleotides are TGTGCCAGCAGTTGCACTGAAGCTTTCTTT.

Points on this clonotype: This may be a read error: a much more frequent sequence differs by one nucleotide. This rearrangement joins TRBV24-1 to TRBJ2-4, with TRBD1 matching 9 bases. The CDR3 spans 14 residues. The V segment lost 4 bases and the J segment 13 bases; nucleotides outside the gene matches: 10. Germline V gene lookup returns CDR1 KGHDR and CDR2 SFDVKD. The DNA for the CDR3 is TGTGCCACCAGTGACCCGACAGGGGGTAATGAGCAGTACTTC. Its translation is CATSDPTGGNEQYF.